This T cell receptor beta chain originates from a study of blood T cells in healthy people across ages. Then a second PCR, running about 6 to 11 cycles, was carried out with a sample-barcoded 5' primer and a J-beta primer mix. TCRdb processed the 5' RACE reads anew with MiXCR; each CDR3 protein has one entry. This sample has 650,000 to 800,000 distinct CDR3 sequences, with about 42% found just once. Study observations and caveats: One million T cells yielded diversity estimates that were considered underestimates. Donors of long life had a larger count of naive CD4+ cells and greater diversity than aged donors.

To note about this clonotype: Its antigen remains unknown.

Germline V lookup: CDR1 SGHVS, CDR2 FNYEAQ. The CDR3 is 14 amino acids. Trimming shortened V by 5 bases and J by 1 base, and 12 bases separated the two germline ends. The chain employs TRBV7-6 and TRBJ2-7; tentative D call: TRBD1 (5 bases). The clonotype was recovered from a man aged 55 to 70 in good health. The sample consisted of blood. This chain's CDR3 is CASSDGAGSYEQYF. The CDR3 region has the DNA TGTGCCAGCAGCGATGGGGCAGGGTCCTACGAGCAGTACTTC. The variable domain in full, with the rest retrieved from reference TRBV7-6 and TRBJ2-7, is GAGVSQSPRYKVTKRGQDVALRCDPISGHVSLYWYRQALGQGPEFLTYFNYEAQQDKSGLPNDRFSAERPEGSISTLTIQRTEQRDSAMYRCASSDGAGSYEQYFGPGTRLTVT.